Presented here are 4 T cell receptor beta chains from one specimen sequenced in a study of T cells in women clearing cervical HPV infection. Some clones are missing from TCRdb's copy, which holds only in-frame ones; the method was immunoSEQ multiplex PCR. Seen in this sample are over 30,000 clones; the ten most common clones hold roughly 6.8%. The specimen sequenced was blood buffy coat. Receptors originate from a woman between 18 and 70 years old with a cervical HPV16 infection that either progressed to CIN3+ or cleared (not recorded which).

A remark on this clone: The CDR3 extends 3 residues past the end of the read, so its final part is completed from the germline J gene. The chain joins TRBV7-2 to TRBJ1-2; D is unclear. The CDR3 consists of 15 residues. CDR1 SGHTA and CDR2 FQGNSA come from the germline V gene. CDR3 DNA, as far as it was read: TGTGCCAGCAGCTTCGTACTAGGTTCCACAGATACC. Translated: CASSFVLGSTDT. The entire CDR3 sequence reads CASSFVLGSTDTYTF.

For this clone: The CDR3 goes on 3 residues after the read ends, and that part is filled in from the germline J gene. This rearrangement joins TRBV5-5 to TRBJ1-2, with 10 bases that match TRBD1. This CDR3 is 15 amino acids long. In germline, CDR1 is SGHKS, CDR2 YYEKEE (reference sequence). CDR3: CASSNRDRGSDTYTF. The covered CDR3 bases are TGTGCCAGCAGCAACCGGGACAGGGGTTCCGATACC.

For this clone: The missing CDR3 end, 3 residues past where the read stops, is filled in from the germline J gene. The J gene is TRBJ2-4, the V gene TRBV7-9; tentative D call: TRBD1 (5 bases). The germline CDR1 and CDR2 sequences are SEHNR and FQNEAQ (reference sequence). The CDR3 has 15 residues. CDR3 sequence: CASSVSDTDNYGQYF. The part of the CDR3 DNA that was read is TGTGCCAGCAGCGTCTCGGACACAGATAACTATGGT.

In the case of this clone: The read finishes 3 residues shy of the CDR3 end, and the germline J gene is used to complete it. V gene TRBV2 combines with J gene TRBJ1-2; D is undetermined. V gave up 1 base and J gave up 4 bases, with 7 bases separating them. The CDR3 spans 13 residues. Germline V lookup: CDR1 SNHLY, CDR2 FYNNEI. The CDR3 loop reads CASSEGQIYGYTF. The sequenced part of the CDR3 DNA is TGTGCCAGCAGTGAAGGGCAGATCTATGGC.